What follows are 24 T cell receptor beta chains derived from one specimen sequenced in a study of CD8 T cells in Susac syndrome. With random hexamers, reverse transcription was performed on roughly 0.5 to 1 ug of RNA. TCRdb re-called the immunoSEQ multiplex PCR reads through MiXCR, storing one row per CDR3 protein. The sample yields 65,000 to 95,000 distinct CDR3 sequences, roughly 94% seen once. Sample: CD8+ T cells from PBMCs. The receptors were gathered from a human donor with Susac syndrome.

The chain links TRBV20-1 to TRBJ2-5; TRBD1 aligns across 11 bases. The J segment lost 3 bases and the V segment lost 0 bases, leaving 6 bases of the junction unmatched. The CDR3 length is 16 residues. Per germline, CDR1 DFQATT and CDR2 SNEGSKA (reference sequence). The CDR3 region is CSARDGQGASEETQYF. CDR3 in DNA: TGCAGTGCTAGAGATGGACAGGGGGCGAGCGAAGAGACCCAGTACTTC.

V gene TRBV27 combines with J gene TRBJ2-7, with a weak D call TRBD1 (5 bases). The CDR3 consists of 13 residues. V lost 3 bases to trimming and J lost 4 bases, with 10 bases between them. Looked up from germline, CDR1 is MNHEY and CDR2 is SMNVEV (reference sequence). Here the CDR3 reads CASSLTQAYEQYF. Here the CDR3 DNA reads TGTGCCAGCAGTTTGACACAGGCGTACGAGCAGTACTTC.

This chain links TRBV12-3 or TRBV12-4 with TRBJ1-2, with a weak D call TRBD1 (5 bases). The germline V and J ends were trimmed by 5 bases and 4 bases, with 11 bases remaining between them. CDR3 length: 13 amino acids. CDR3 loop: CASSLRDGYGYTF. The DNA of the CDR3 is TGTGCCAGCAGTCTCAGGGACGGCTATGGCTACACCTTC.

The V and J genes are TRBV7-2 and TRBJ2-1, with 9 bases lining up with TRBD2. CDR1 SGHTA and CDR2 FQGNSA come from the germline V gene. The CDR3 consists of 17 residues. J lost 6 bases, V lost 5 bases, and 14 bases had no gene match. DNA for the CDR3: TGTGCCAGCAGCCTCCGGGGTAGCGGGAGTTTTACCAATGAGCAGTTCTTC. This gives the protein CASSLRGSGSFTNEQFF.

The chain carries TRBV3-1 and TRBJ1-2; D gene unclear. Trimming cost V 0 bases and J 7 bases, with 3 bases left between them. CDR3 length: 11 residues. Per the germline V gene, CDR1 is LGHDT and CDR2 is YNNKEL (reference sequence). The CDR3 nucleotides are TGTGCCAGCAGCCAAGAGGGTGGCTACACCTTC. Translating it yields CASSQEGGYTF.

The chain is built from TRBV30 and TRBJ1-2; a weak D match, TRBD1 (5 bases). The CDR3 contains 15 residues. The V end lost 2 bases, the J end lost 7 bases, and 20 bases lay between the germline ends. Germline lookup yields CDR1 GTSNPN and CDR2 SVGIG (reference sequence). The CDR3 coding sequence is TGTGCCTGGAGTATAGGGACGGGACTATTGGCTGGCTACACCTTC. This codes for CAWSIGTGLLAGYTF.

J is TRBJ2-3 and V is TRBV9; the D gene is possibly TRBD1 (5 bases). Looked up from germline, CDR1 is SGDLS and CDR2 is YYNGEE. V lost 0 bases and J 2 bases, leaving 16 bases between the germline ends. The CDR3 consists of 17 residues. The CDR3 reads CASSVAVARTITDTQYF. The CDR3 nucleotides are TGTGCCAGCAGCGTAGCGGTCGCCAGGACAATCACAGATACGCAGTATTTT.

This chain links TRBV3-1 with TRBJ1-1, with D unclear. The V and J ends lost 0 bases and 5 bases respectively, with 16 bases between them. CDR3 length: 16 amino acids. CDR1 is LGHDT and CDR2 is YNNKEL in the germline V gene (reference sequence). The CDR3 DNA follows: TGTGCCAGCAGCCAAGATGGGCGGGGAGTGGAGACTGAAGCTTTCTTT. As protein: CASSQDGRGVETEAFF.

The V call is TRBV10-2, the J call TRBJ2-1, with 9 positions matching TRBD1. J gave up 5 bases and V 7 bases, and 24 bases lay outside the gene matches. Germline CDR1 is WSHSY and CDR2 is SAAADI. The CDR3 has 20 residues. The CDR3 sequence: CASTGFLQGQGIYRDNEQFF. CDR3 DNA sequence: TGCGCCAGCACCGGGTTTCTACAGGGACAGGGCATTTATCGGGACAATGAGCAGTTCTTC.

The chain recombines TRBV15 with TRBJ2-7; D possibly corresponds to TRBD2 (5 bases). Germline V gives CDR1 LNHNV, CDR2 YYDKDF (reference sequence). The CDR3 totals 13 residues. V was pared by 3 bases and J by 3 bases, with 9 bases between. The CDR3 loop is CATSSPGSYEQYF. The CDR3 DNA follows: TGTGCCACCAGCAGCCCGGGGAGCTACGAGCAGTACTTC.

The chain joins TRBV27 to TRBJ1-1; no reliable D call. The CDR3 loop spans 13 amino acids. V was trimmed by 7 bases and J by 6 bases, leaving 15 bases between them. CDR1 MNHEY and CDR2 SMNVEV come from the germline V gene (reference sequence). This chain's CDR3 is CASIWQQRPEAFF. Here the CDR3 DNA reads TGTGCCAGCATTTGGCAGCAACGGCCTGAAGCTTTCTTT.

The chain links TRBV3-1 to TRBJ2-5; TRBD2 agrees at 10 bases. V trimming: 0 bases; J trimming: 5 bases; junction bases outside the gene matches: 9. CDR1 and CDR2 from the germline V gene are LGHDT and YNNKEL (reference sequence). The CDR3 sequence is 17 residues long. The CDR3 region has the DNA TGTGCCAGCAGCCAAGATGGAGCGGGGGGGAATGGTGAGACCCAGTACTTC. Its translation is CASSQDGAGGNGETQYF.

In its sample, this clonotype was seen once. The CDR3 nucleotides are TGCAGCGTTGAAGGAACCTTTACGAACTATGGCTACACCTTC. It is translated as CSVEGTFTNYGYTF. The V gene is TRBV29-1, the J gene TRBJ1-2; D unresolved. This CDR3 region has 14 residues. CDR1 SQVTM and CDR2 ANQGSEA come from the germline V gene. Trimming removed 1 base at V and 2 bases at J, with 11 bases between.

In DNA form, the CDR3 reads TGTGCCAGCAGCCAGGGGAAGGCCGAAGGCTACACCTTC. Translation: CASSQGKAEGYTF. This sequence joins TRBV14 and TRBJ1-2; no reliable D call. Germline V gene data show CDR1 as SGHDN and CDR2 as FVKESK. The V and J ends lost 3 bases and 8 bases respectively, with 13 bases between them. The CDR3 length is 13 residues.

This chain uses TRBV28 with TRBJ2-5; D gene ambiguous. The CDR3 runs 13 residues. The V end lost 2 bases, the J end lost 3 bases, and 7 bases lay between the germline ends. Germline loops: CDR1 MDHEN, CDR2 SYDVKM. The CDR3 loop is CASSLTYKETQYF. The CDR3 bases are TGTGCCAGCAGTTTAACGTACAAAGAGACCCAGTACTTC.

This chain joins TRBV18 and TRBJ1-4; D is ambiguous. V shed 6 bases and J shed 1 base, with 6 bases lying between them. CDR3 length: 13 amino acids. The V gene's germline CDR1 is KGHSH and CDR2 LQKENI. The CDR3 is CASSIVTNEKLFF. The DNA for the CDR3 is TGTGCCAGCTCGATAGTAACTAATGAAAAACTGTTTTTT.

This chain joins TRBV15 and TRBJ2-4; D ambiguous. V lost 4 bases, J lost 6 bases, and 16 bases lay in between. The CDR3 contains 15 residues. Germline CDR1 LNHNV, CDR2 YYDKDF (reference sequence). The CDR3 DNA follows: TGTGCCACCAGCACCTTGACGAGTTCGGGAAACATTCAGTACTTC. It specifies CATSTLTSSGNIQYF.

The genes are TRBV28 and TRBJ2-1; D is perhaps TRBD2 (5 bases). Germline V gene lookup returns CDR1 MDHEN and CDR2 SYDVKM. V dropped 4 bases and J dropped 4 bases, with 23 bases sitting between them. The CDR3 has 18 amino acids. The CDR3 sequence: CASSSPSLASESYNEQFF. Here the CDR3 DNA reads TGTGCCAGCAGTTCCCCTTCCTTAGCGTCTGAATCGTACAATGAGCAGTTCTTC.

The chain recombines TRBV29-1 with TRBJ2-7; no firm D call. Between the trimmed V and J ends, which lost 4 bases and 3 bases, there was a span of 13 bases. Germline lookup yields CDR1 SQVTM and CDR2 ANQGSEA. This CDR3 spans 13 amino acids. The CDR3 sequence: CSVVDSPRYEQYF. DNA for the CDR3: TGCAGCGTTGTAGACTCCCCACGCTACGAGCAGTACTTC.

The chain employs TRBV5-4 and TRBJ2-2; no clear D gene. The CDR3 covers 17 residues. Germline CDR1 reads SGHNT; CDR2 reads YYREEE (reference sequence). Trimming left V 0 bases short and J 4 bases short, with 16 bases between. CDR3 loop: CASSLVLETGATGELFF. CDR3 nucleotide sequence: TGTGCCAGCAGCTTGGTCTTAGAGACTGGTGCCACCGGGGAGCTGTTTTTT.

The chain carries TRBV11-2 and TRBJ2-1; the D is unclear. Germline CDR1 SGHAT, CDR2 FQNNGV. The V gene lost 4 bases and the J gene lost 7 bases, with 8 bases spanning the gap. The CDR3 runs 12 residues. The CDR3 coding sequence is TGTGCCAGCAGCTCCCTGGAGAATGAGCAGTTCTTC. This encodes CASSSLENEQFF.

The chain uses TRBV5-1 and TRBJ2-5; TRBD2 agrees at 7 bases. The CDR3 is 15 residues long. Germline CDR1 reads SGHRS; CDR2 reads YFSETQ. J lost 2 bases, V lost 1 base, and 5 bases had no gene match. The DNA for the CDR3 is TGCGCCAGCAGCTTGTTGCCAGCGGGGCAAGAGACCCAGTACTTC. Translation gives CASSLLPAGQETQYF.

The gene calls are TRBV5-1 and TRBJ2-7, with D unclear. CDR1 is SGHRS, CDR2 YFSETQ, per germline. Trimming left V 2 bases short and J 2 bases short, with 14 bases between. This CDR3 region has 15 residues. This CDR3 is CASSLMHRPTYEQYF. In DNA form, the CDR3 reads TGCGCCAGCAGCTTAATGCACAGACCTACCTACGAGCAGTACTTC.

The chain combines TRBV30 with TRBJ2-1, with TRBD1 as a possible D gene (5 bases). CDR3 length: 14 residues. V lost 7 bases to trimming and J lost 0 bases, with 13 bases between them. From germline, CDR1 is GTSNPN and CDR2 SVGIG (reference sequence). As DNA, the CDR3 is TGTGCCTCGACGACAGCTAACTCCTACAATGAGCAGTTCTTC. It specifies CASTTANSYNEQFF.